The 4 T cell receptor beta chains below were found in one sample sequenced in a study of cytomegalovirus exposure and HLA in healthy donors. PCR amplification relied on 60 Vbeta primers (plus 13 Jbeta primers). Here immunoSEQ multiplex PCR was the method, and the copy in TCRdb shows in-frame clones only, minus some. The repertoire holds 150,000 to 200,000 clones, with 65% to 85% as singletons. What was sequenced was PBMCs. The source is a woman aged 18-35 years in good health and CMV-seronegative.

With respect to this clone: A read error may account for a junction end that differs from germline. The chain is built from TRBV5-1 and TRBJ2-3, with D maybe TRBD2 (6 bases). The CDR3 extends over 16 amino acids. From germline, CDR1 is SGHRS and CDR2 YFSETQ. The CDR3 DNA reads TGCGTCAGCAGCTGGAGGGAACCGCCTAGCACAGATACGCAGTATTTT. Translated: CVSSWREPPSTDTQYF.

This chain uses TRBV7-6 with TRBJ2-2; the match to TRBD1 covers 9 bases. CDR1 is SGHVS, CDR2 FNYEAQ, per germline. The CDR3 runs to 16 residues. V lost 1 base and J lost 5; bases outside the gene matches: 5. The CDR3 DNA is TGTGCCAGCAGCTTAGAGGGACAGGGTCGTACCGGGGAGCTGTTTTTT. It translates to CASSLEGQGRTGELFF.

This chain joins TRBV4-2 and TRBJ2-7; 11 bases map to TRBD2. Germline trimming cut 4 bases from V and 3 bases from J; bases unmatched to any gene: 5. Germline lookup yields CDR1 LGHNA and CDR2 YNFKEQ. This CDR3 spans 15 amino acids. The CDR3: CASSPRSGRDYEQYF. The CDR3 coding sequence is TGTGCCAGCAGCCCGCGTAGCGGGAGGGACTACGAGCAGTACTTC.

The gene calls are TRBV28 and TRBJ1-5, with a weak D call TRBD1 (6 bases). Germline lookup yields CDR1 MDHEN and CDR2 SYDVKM. This CDR3 comprises 13 residues. Between the trimmed V and J ends, which lost 6 bases and 2 bases, there was a span of 8 bases. The chain's CDR3 is CASRDSRNQPQHF. DNA for the CDR3: TGTGCCAGCAGGGACAGCCGCAATCAGCCCCAGCATTTT. Drawing the rest from reference TRBV28 and TRBJ1-5, the complete variable domain is DVKVTQSSRYLVKRTGEKVFLECVQDMDHENMFWYRQDPGLGLRLIYFSYDVKMKEKGDIPEGYSVSREKKERFSLILESASTNQTSMYLCASRDSRNQPQHFGDGTRLSIL.